A selection of T cell receptor beta chains follows, all from one sample in a study of cytomegalovirus exposure and HLA in healthy donors. Produced via immunoSEQ multiplex PCR; TCRdb's table is partial and in-frame only. The sample lists 100,000 to 150,000 clones, over 60% seen once, with about 13% in the top ten. Sequencing was carried out using PBMCs. The source is a woman aged 55-69 years in good health and CMV-seropositive. Each CDR3 is given with its conserved first and last residue. Fields, in order: J gene, V gene, clone size, D gene, CDR3 protein, CDR3 DNA. A D gene is named only where the DNA matches it firmly. Size is stated for part of the rows, as once, few or many counts, or as a class when the clone is expanded.

>TRBJ1-5|TRBV6-6|NA|NA
CASSFRTDSNQPQHF
TGTGCCAGCAGTTTCAGGACAGATAGCAATCAGCCCCAACATTTT
>TRBJ1-5|TRBV6-1|NA|NA
CASSEDGHGGQPQHF
TGTGCCAGCAGTGAAGACGGACATGGTGGCCAGCCCCAGCATTTT
>TRBJ2-5|TRBV7-3|NA|TRBD1
CASSFGTGIQETQYF
TGTGCCAGCAGCTTCGGGACAGGGATACAAGAGACCCAGTACTTC
>TRBJ2-1|TRBV29-1|NA|TRBD2
CSVAGGRGLYNEQFF
TGCAGCGTCGCGGGGGGTCGGGGGCTCTACAATGAGCAGTTCTTC
>TRBJ2-3|TRBV7-7|few|TRBD1
CASSLGTGVTDTQYF
TGTGCCAGCAGCTTAGGGACAGGGGTGACAGATACGCAGTATTTT
>TRBJ1-2|TRBV29-1|NA|NA
CSVLQDHGYTF
TGCAGCGTTTTACAGGATCATGGCTACACCTTC
>TRBJ2-3|TRBV18|NA|TRBD2
CASSPAGLAGDRTDTQYF
TGTGCCAGCTCACCGGCGGGACTAGCGGGAGATCGCACAGATACGCAGTATTTT
>TRBJ2-7|TRBV7-6|NA|NA
CASSLARSYEQYF
TGTGCCAGCAGCTTAGCCCGGAGCTACGAGCAGTACTTC
>TRBJ2-7|TRBV6-1|NA|TRBD1
CASGAKDRAGYEQYF
TGTGCCAGCGGGGCTAAGGACAGGGCAGGTTACGAGCAGTACTTC
>TRBJ1-4|TRBV10-3|NA|NA
CATSFGQLHEKLFF
TGTGCCACGAGTTTCGGACAGTTGCATGAAAAACTGTTTTTT
>TRBJ2-5|TRBV27|once|NA
CASKSEVETQYF
TGTGCCAGCAAAAGTGAGGTTGAGACCCAGTACTTC
>TRBJ1-1|TRBV19|NA|NA
CASSTGLSNTEAFF
TGTGCCAGTAGTACTGGACTTTCGAACACTGAAGCTTTCTTT
>TRBJ1-3|TRBV30|NA|NA
CAWSGGGNTIYF
TGTGCCTGGAGTGGGGGAGGTAACACCATATATTTT
>TRBJ2-7|TRBV5-8|NA|NA
CASSVGQSYEQYF
TGTGCCAGCAGCGTCGGACAGTCCTACGAGCAGTACTTC
>TRBJ1-2|TRBV7-9|NA|NA
CASSLAGAYGYTF
TGTGCCAGCAGCTTAGCAGGGGCGTACGGCTACACCTTC
>TRBJ2-1|TRBV9|NA|TRBD1
CASSPDGDSSYNEQFF
TGTGCCAGCAGCCCCGATGGGGACAGCTCCTACAATGAGCAGTTCTTC
>TRBJ2-1|TRBV27|NA|TRBD2
CASTRLAGGPPYNEQFF
TGTGCCAGCACCCGACTAGCGGGGGGGCCCCCCTACAATGAGCAGTTCTTC
>TRBJ1-3|TRBV19|NA|NA
CASSTVTRLGNTIYF
TGTGCCAGTAGTACGGTTACTCGGTTAGGAAACACCATATATTTT
>TRBJ2-5|TRBV30|NA|TRBD1
CAWTGGQGKGSQYF
TGCGCCTGGACAGGGGGACAGGGTAAGGGGAGCCAGTACTTC
>TRBJ2-2|TRBV5-8|few|TRBD1
CASSEGQGAKPVGELFF
TGTGCCAGCAGCGAGGGACAGGGGGCGAAGCCGGTCGGGGAGCTGTTTTTT
>TRBJ1-2|TRBV4-3|NA|TRBD1
CASSQETGQGVNYGYTF
TGCGCCAGCAGCCAAGAGACTGGACAGGGGGTAAACTATGGCTACACCTTC
>TRBJ2-5|TRBV9|NA|NA
CASSMSLQETQYF
TGTGCCAGCAGCATGTCCCTCCAAGAGACCCAGTACTTC